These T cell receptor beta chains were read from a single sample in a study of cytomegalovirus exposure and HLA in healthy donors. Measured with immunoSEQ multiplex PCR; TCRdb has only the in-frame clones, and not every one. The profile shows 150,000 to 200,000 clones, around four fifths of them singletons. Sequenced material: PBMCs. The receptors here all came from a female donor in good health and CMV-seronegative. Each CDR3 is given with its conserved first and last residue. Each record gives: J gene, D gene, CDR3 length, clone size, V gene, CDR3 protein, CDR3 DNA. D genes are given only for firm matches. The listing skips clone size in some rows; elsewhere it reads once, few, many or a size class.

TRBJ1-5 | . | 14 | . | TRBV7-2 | CASSLVYSNQPQHF | TGTGCCAGCAGCTTAGTGTATAGCAATCAGCCCCAGCATTTT
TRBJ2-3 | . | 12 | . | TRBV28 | CATGGTEDTQYF | TGTGCCACCGGAGGTACAGAAGATACGCAGTATTTT
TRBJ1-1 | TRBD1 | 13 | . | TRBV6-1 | CASRHRGDTEAFF | TGTGCCAGCAGGCACAGGGGGGACACTGAAGCTTTCTTT
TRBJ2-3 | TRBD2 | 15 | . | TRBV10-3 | CAISTREEFTDTQYF | TGTGCCATCAGTACGCGGGAGGAGTTCACAGATACGCAGTATTTT
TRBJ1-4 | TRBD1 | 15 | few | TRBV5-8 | CASSYRQGINEKLFF | TGTGCCAGCAGCTATAGACAGGGCATTAACGAAAAACTGTTTTTT
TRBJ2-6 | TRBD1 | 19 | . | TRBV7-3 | CASSPQSGTVSSGANVLTF | TGTGCCAGCAGCCCCCAATCTGGGACAGTCAGCTCTGGGGCCAACGTCCTGACTTTC
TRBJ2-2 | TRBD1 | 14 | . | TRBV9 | CASRGTGNTGELFF | TGTGCCAGCCGCGGGACAGGGAACACCGGGGAGCTGTTTTTT
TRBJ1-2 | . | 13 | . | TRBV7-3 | CASSLDTNYGYTF | TGTGCCAGCAGCTTAGACACAAACTATGGCTACACCTTC
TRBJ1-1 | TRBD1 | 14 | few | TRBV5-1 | CASSLWTGNTEAFF | TGCGCCAGCAGCCTCTGGACAGGGAACACTGAAGCTTTCTTT
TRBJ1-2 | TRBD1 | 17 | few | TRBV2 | CASRLSTGPDIRGGYTF | TGTGCCAGCAGACTCTCGACAGGGCCGGATATTCGGGGAGGCTACACCTTC
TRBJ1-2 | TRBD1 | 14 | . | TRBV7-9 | CASSLQGARYGYTF | TGTGCCAGCAGCTTACAGGGGGCGAGGTATGGCTACACCTTC
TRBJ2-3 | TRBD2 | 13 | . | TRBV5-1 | CASRLAATDTQYF | TGCGCCAGCCGACTAGCGGCCACAGATACGCAGTATTTT
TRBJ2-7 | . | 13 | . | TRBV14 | CASSQGGSYEQYF | TGTGCCAGCAGCCAAGGAGGCTCCTACGAGCAGTACTTC
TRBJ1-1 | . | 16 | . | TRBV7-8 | CASSPRGGAPNTEAFF | TGTGCCAGCAGCCCAAGAGGGGGGGCCCCGAACACTGAAGCTTTCTTT
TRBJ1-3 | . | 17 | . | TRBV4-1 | CASSQEYGRISGNTIYF | TGCGCCAGCAGCCAAGAATACGGGAGAATTTCTGGAAACACCATATATTTT
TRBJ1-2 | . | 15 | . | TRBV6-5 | CASSYAGSSNYGYTF | TGTGCCAGCAGTTACGCCGGGTCTTCGAACTATGGCTACACCTTC
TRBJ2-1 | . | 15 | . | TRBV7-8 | CASSSTEFDYNEQFF | TGTGCCAGCAGCTCGACAGAGTTTGACTACAATGAGCAGTTCTTC
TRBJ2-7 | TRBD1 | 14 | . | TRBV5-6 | CASSFRTGDYEQYF | TGTGCCAGCAGCTTTAGGACAGGGGACTACGAGCAGTACTTC
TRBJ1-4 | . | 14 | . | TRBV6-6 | CASSTPGKSEKLFF | TGTGCCAGCAGTACCCCAGGGAAATCTGAAAAACTGTTTTTT
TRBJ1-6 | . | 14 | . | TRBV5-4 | CASNQEGSNSPLHF | TGTGCCAGCAACCAGGAGGGTTCAAATTCACCCCTCCACTTT
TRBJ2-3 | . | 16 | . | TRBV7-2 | CASSLSTGQQADTQYF | TGTGCCAGCAGCTTATCGACGGGCCAACAGGCAGATACGCAGTATTTT
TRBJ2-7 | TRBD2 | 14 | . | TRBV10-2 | CASSVGGRPYEQYF | TGCGCCAGCAGTGTCGGCGGGAGACCCTACGAGCAGTACTTC
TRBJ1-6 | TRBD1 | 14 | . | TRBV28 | CASSWDRGNSPLHF | TGTGCCAGCAGTTGGGACAGAGGGAATTCACCCCTCCACTTT
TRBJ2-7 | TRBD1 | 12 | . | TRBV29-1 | CSVGTGAGEQYF | TGCAGCGTTGGGACAGGGGCAGGCGAGCAGTACTTC
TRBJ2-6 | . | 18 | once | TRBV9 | CASSVEGDKQAGANVLTF | TGTGCCAGCAGCGTAGAGGGGGACAAGCAAGCTGGGGCCAACGTCCTGACTTTC
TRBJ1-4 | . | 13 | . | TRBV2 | CASSEDRDEKLFF | TGTGCCAGCAGTGAAGATCGGGATGAAAAACTGTTTTTT
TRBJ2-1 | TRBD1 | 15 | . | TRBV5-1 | CASALDGQGSNEQFF | TGCGCCAGCGCCTTAGATGGACAGGGGAGTAATGAGCAGTTCTTC
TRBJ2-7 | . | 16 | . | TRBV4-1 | CASSHFSFSGAYEQYF | TGCGCCAGCAGCCATTTCAGCTTTTCCGGGGCCTACGAGCAGTACTTC
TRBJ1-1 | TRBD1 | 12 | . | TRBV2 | CASTQGETEAFF | TGTGCCAGCACCCAGGGGGAGACTGAAGCTTTCTTT
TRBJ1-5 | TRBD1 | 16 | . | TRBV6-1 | CASSDPDRLSNQPQHF | TGTGCCAGCAGTGACCCGGACAGGTTAAGCAATCAGCCCCAGCATTTT
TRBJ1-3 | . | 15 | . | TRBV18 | CASSPEVSSGNTIYF | TGTGCCAGCTCACCAGAGGTGAGCTCTGGAAACACCATATATTTT
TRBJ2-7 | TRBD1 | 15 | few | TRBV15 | CATSKDRIQTYEQYF | TGTGCCACCAGCAAGGACAGGATACAAACCTACGAGCAGTACTTC
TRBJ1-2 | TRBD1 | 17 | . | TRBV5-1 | CASSLDHRTGVAPGYTF | TGCGCCAGCAGCTTGGACCACAGGACAGGGGTCGCTCCTGGCTACACCTTC
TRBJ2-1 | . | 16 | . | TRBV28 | CASSLNLQGPGNEQFF | TGTGCCAGCAGTTTAAATTTACAGGGACCCGGGAATGAGCAGTTCTTC
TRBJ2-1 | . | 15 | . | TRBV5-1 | CASSLDVSSYNEQFF | TGCGCCAGCAGCTTGGACGTTAGCTCCTACAATGAGCAGTTCTTC
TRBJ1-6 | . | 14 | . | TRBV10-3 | CAISPGSYNSPLHF | TGTGCCATCAGTCCGGGCTCCTATAATTCACCCCTCCACTTT
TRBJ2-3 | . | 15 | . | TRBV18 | CASSPKGVATDTQYF | TGTGCCAGCTCACCGAAGGGGGTCGCCACAGATACGCAGTATTTT
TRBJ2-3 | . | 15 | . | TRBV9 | CASSLREGATDTQYF | TGTGCCAGCAGCCTCAGGGAAGGGGCCACAGATACGCAGTATTTT
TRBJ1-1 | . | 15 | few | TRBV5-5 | CASSSLGGQIAEAFF | TGTGCCAGCAGCTCTCTGGGGGGGCAGATTGCTGAAGCTTTCTTT
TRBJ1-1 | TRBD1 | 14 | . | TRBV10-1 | CASKGTGLNTEAFF | TGCGCCAGCAAGGGGACAGGGTTGAACACTGAAGCTTTCTTT
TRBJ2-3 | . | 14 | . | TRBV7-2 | CASSLSGSTDTQYF | TGTGCCAGCAGCTTGAGCGGGAGCACAGATACGCAGTATTTT
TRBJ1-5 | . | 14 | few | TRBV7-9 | CASGPGEGNQPQHF | TGTGCCAGCGGCCCCGGGGAAGGCAATCAGCCCCAGCATTTT
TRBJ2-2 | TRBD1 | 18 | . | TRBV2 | CASSDGTGSFGNTGELFF | TGTGCCAGCAGTGACGGGACAGGGTCATTTGGGAACACCGGGGAGCTGTTTTTT